These T cell receptor beta chains were read from a single sample in a study of identical twins. One entry per CDR3 protein, called by TCRdb with MiXCR from the 5' RACE reads. The sample holds about 690,000 distinct CDR3 sequences, 5.5% to 7.5% seen once. Specimen: naive T cells sorted from blood. The receptors come from a man between 18 and 29 years old in good health. Both conserved end residues are part of each CDR3. D genes are given only for firm matches. Size tells how often a clone was seen (once, few, many) or the class of an expanded clone, and some rows leave it out.

v_call	clone_size	d_call	j_call	cdr3_nt	cdr3_aa
TRBV7-2	few	TRBD1	TRBJ2-5	TGTGCCAGCAGCCTCAGCGGACAGGGTCGGCAAGAGACCCAGTACTTC	CASSLSGQGRQETQYF
TRBV12-3/TRBV12-4	NA	NA	TRBJ2-6	TGTGCCAGCAGGCGGTTTGTGGGGGGAGAGGGGGCCAACGTCCTGACTTTC	CASRRFVGGEGANVLTF
TRBV3-1	NA	NA	TRBJ1-6	TGTGCCAGCAGCCAACGGACATGGGATTCACCCCTCCACTTT	CASSQRTWDSPLHF
TRBV5-1	NA	NA	TRBJ1-3	TGCGCCAGCAGCCCACGGGAGAGCTCTGGAAACACCATATATTTT	CASSPRESSGNTIYF
TRBV9	few	TRBD2	TRBJ2-1	TGTGCCAGCAGCGTAGGCCTAGCGGAACCCAATGAGCAGTTCTTC	CASSVGLAEPNEQFF
TRBV3-1	NA	NA	TRBJ1-4	TGTGCCAGCAGCCGGGACTCTACAGGAGGGGAAAAACTGTTTTTT	CASSRDSTGGEKLFF
TRBV6-6	many	TRBD1	TRBJ1-4	TGTGCCAGCAGTCAAGGACAGGGCGGAGGCCTGTTTTTT	CASSQGQGGGLFF
TRBV29-1	few	NA	TRBJ2-1	TGCAGCGTTGCACTTTTATACAATGAGCAGTTCTTC	CSVALLYNEQFF
TRBV28	NA	TRBD2	TRBJ2-1	TGTGCCAGCAGCCCTCTAGCGGGATCGAGGAATGAGCAGTTCTTC	CASSPLAGSRNEQFF
TRBV7-7	NA	NA	TRBJ2-1	TGTGCCAGCAGTCCTACCCAGGGGACTGAGCAGTTCTTC	CASSPTQGTEQFF
TRBV5-1	NA	NA	TRBJ1-5	TGCGCCAGCAGCCTCGGGGGTTCAGCTTCCAATCAGCCCCAGCATTTT	CASSLGGSASNQPQHF
TRBV20-1	few	NA	TRBJ1-2	TGCAGTGCTAGAGTGCTTGGCTATGGCTACACCTTC	CSARVLGYGYTF
TRBV3-1	few	NA	TRBJ1-2	TGTGCCAGCAGCTTCGATACTTCCGGCTACACCTTC	CASSFDTSGYTF
TRBV7-6	NA	TRBD1	TRBJ2-7	TGTGCCAGCAGCTTAAGTCGACAGGGGTCTCCCTACGAGCAGTACTTC	CASSLSRQGSPYEQYF
TRBV25-1	few	TRBD1	TRBJ2-7	TGTGCCAGCAGTGATAGGGGACAGCGTGGAGGCGAGCAGTACTTC	CASSDRGQRGGEQYF
TRBV25-1	many	NA	TRBJ2-3	TGTGCCAGCAGTGAACTTCGGGGTAGCACAGATACGCAGTATTTT	CASSELRGSTDTQYF
TRBV20-1	many	NA	TRBJ2-7	TGCAGTGCTAGAGACACGCTTGACGAGCAGTACTTC	CSARDTLDEQYF
TRBV4-2	NA	NA	TRBJ1-4	TGTGCCAGCAGCCAAGAACAGGGCAGTATTGAAAAACTGTTTTTT	CASSQEQGSIEKLFF
TRBV20-1	many	TRBD1	TRBJ1-1	TGCAGTGCTCGATCTGACGGGACAGTCGGCACTGAAGCTTTCTTT	CSARSDGTVGTEAFF
TRBV28	few	NA	TRBJ2-1	TGTGCCAGCAGACCACTAGTATCTCATGAGCAGTTCTTC	CASRPLVSHEQFF
TRBV5-1	NA	NA	TRBJ2-5	TGCGCCAGCAGCTTGGGAAACAACCTAGAGACCCAGTACTTC	CASSLGNNLETQYF
TRBV5-1	few	TRBD2	TRBJ2-1	TGCGCCAGCAGCTTGGTTTCTCTAGCGGATGAGCAGTTCTTC	CASSLVSLADEQFF
TRBV7-9	many	NA	TRBJ2-5	TGTGCCAGCAGCTTATCAGGAACAGGGACGGAGACCCAGTACTTC	CASSLSGTGTETQYF
TRBV24-1	few	NA	TRBJ2-6	TGTGCCACCAGTGATTTGCCCGGGGCTGGGGCCAACGTCCTGACTTTC	CATSDLPGAGANVLTF
TRBV29-1	many	NA	TRBJ2-2	TGCAGCGTTGAAACGACAGCCGGGGAGCTGTTTTTT	CSVETTAGELFF
TRBV7-9	few	NA	TRBJ2-2	TGTGCCAGCGGTCGTACCAGGGATCATCGGAACACCGGGGAGCTGTTTTTT	CASGRTRDHRNTGELFF
TRBV29-1	many	TRBD2	TRBJ2-1	TGCAGCGTTGTACTAGCGGGAGAGGTGAATGAGCAGTTCTTC	CSVVLAGEVNEQFF
TRBV7-6	many	NA	TRBJ1-1	TGTGCCAGCAGCCCCCCCGCAGGGGAAACTGAAGCTTTCTTT	CASSPPAGETEAFF
TRBV5-1	NA	TRBD2	TRBJ2-1	TGCGCCAGCAGCCCGGGGGTAGCGGGCCAGAATGAGCAGTTCTTC	CASSPGVAGQNEQFF
TRBV3-1	NA	NA	TRBJ1-6	TGTGCCAGCAGCCAAGAGGGCGTAGGGGCGGGGAAGACCCTCCACTTT	CASSQEGVGAGKTLHF
TRBV6-4	many	TRBD1	TRBJ1-5	TGTGCCAGCAGTTTGACAGGGTTGGGCAATCAGCCCCAGCATTTT	CASSLTGLGNQPQHF
TRBV25-1	many	NA	TRBJ1-1	TGTGCCAGCCGGGTGAACACTGAAGCTTTCTTT	CASRVNTEAFF
TRBV5-1	few	TRBD2	TRBJ2-1	TGCGCCAGCTCCGGGACTAGCGCAGGGGAGCAGTTCTTC	CASSGTSAGEQFF
TRBV6-1	few	TRBD1	TRBJ2-7	TGTGCCAGTCAGTCGACAGGGAAAGGACACGAGCAGTACTTC	CASQSTGKGHEQYF
TRBV5-1	few	TRBD2	TRBJ2-1	TGCGCCAGCCATCGGGACCTTAGCGGGAGTTCCTACAATGAGCAGTTCTTC	CASHRDLSGSSYNEQFF
TRBV3-1	NA	TRBD2	TRBJ2-2	TGTGCCAGCAGCCAAGAAGTTTCCAGCGGGAGATGGGGAACCGGGGAGCTGTTTTTT	CASSQEVSSGRWGTGELFF
TRBV11-2	many	NA	TRBJ2-2	TGTGCCAGCAGCTTAGGATCCGGACTTAACACCGGGGAGCTGTTTTTT	CASSLGSGLNTGELFF
TRBV29-1	few	TRBD1	TRBJ1-3	TGCAGCGTTGCGGGACAGGGGGTCTCTGGAAACACCATATATTTT	CSVAGQGVSGNTIYF
TRBV3-1	many	NA	TRBJ2-7	TGTGCCAGCAGCCAAGCTGGCGAGCAGTACTTC	CASSQAGEQYF
TRBV7-8	NA	NA	TRBJ2-5	TGTGCCGGCAGCTTAGGCCACCGAAGAGAGACCCAGTACTTC	CAGSLGHRRETQYF
TRBV20-1	many	NA	TRBJ2-7	TGCAGTGCTAGAGATCTCGGCGGTCTCTACGAGCAGTACTTC	CSARDLGGLYEQYF
TRBV20-1	many	NA	TRBJ2-5	TGCAGTGCTAGAGTACTGCCACAAGAGACCCAGTACTTC	CSARVLPQETQYF
TRBV12-3/TRBV12-4	many	NA	TRBJ2-3	TGTGCCAGCGGTGAATTTAGCACAGATACGCAGTATTTT	CASGEFSTDTQYF
TRBV4-3	NA	NA	TRBJ2-2	TGCGCCAGCAGCCAAGACCGGGGGGCTGACACCGGGGAGCTGTTTTTT	CASSQDRGADTGELFF
TRBV11-2	NA	NA	TRBJ1-2	TGTGCCAGCAGCTTCCGGGACGCCTATGGCTACACCTTC	CASSFRDAYGYTF
TRBV18	many	TRBD2	TRBJ2-4	TGTGCCAGCTCAACTACCAAGGGACTACTAGCCAAAAACATTCAGTACTTC	CASSTTKGLLAKNIQYF
TRBV19	few	NA	TRBJ1-1	TGTGCCAGTAGTATAGGGGGGACCACTGAAGCTTTCTTT	CASSIGGTTEAFF
TRBV3-1	many	NA	TRBJ2-1	TGTGCCAGCAGCCCTACAGGGAGTGAGCAGTTCTTC	CASSPTGSEQFF